The 5 T cell receptor beta chains below all came from one sample that was sequenced in a study of CD8 T cells in ankylosing spondylitis. TCRdb ran MiXCR on the 5' RACE reads and lists one entry per CDR3 protein. The sample comprises 130,000 or so distinct CDR3 sequences, 17% of which are singletons, and roughly a third rests with the top ten. Study observations and caveats: A motif in TCR beta, a set of 8 or 9 highly homologous variants, appeared characteristic of ankylosing spondylitis blood.

No antigen has been identified for these receptors. Material for sequencing was blood, either unsorted or a sorted T cell fraction (not recorded which). The receptors stem from a male donor with ankylosing spondylitis.

J is TRBJ2-1 and V is TRBV7-6; D is unresolved. Trimming cost V 6 bases and J 8 bases, with 14 bases left between them. This CDR3 is 13 amino acids long. Germline V CDR1 and CDR2: SGHVS, FNYEAQ. CDR3 protein: CASRGAGVHEQFF. CDR3 bases: TGTGCCAGCAGAGGTGCAGGAGTCCATGAGCAGTTCTTC.

This clonotype was observed a handful of times. The CDR3 here is CASRMGGYEQYF. In DNA, the CDR3 is TGTGCCAGCAGGATGGGGGGCTACGAGCAGTACTTC. The rearrangement links TRBV12-3 or TRBV12-4 to TRBJ2-7; a weak D match, TRBD2 (6 bases). Trimming took 6 bases from V and 3 from J, leaving 9 bases between them. CDR3 length: 12 residues.

In DNA, the CDR3 is TGTGCCAGCAGCTTCTCCGGGACAGGGATAATCAGCACAGATACGCAGTATTTT. Amino acids: CASSFSGTGIISTDTQYF. The rearrangement links TRBV11-2 to TRBJ2-3; 9 bases map to TRBD1. V lost 3 bases, J lost 0 bases, and 10 bases stayed unmatched. Germline loops: CDR1 SGHAT, CDR2 FQNNGV. The CDR3 is 18 amino acids.

This chain connects TRBV10-3 to TRBJ1-2; perhaps TRBD1 as D (5 bases). Germline CDR1 and CDR2: ENHRY and SYGVKD. The V end was cut by 11 bases, the J end by 4 bases, with 23 bases between. CDR3 length: 15 residues. CDR3 nucleotides: TGTGCCGTCGCCCCTGTTGACAGTCCTCTCTATGGCTACACCTTC. This codes for CAVAPVDSPLYGYTF.

The genes are TRBV20-1 and TRBJ2-7, with D tentatively TRBD2 (6 bases). Germline V lookup: CDR1 DFQATT, CDR2 SNEGSKA (reference sequence). This CDR3 spans 16 amino acids. V lost 0 bases and J lost 2, with 17 bases in between. DNA for the CDR3: TGCAGTGCTAGAGATCTAGCTGCTAGCGTCACCTACGAGCAGTACTTC. Protein: CSARDLAASVTYEQYF.